Below, 2 T cell receptor beta chains from the same sample are listed, as sequenced in a study of blood T cell repertoires in COVID-19. Profiled with immunoSEQ multiplex PCR; TCRdb holds only in-frame clones, not every one. The table has roughly 87,000 clones, over 80% seen once. Sequences were obtained from peripheral blood. All receptors derive from a woman aged 70-85 years with acute or convalescent COVID-19.

The rearrangement joins TRBV3-1 (or the pseudogene TRBV3-2) to TRBJ1-1; D remains ambiguous. The V gene lost 3 bases and the J gene lost 4 bases, with 9 bases spanning the gap. Germline V gene data show CDR1 as LGHDT and CDR2 as YNNKEL (reference sequence). This CDR3 region has 13 residues. CDR3: CASSHQALTEAFF. The CDR3 region has the DNA TGTGCCAGCAGCCATCAGGCTCTCACTGAAGCTTTCTTT.

The chain couples TRBV10-3 to TRBJ1-1; D is undetermined. The CDR3 has 15 amino acids. Germline CDR1 is ENHRY and CDR2 is SYGVKD. Trimming removed 0 bases at V and 3 bases at J, with 11 bases between. The CDR3, as DNA: TGTGCCATCAGTGAGTCGTTCGCCGGGGACACTGAAGCTTTCTTT. Translation gives CAISESFAGDTEAFF.